This T cell receptor (beta chain) was found in a study of blood T cell repertoires in COVID-19. Study-wide background: Researchers got acute and convalescent COVID-19 samples from the United States, Italy and Spain. PBMCs, B-cell-depleted T cells, or T cells provided the cDNA or gDNA that made up the material.

Germline CDR1 SGHDN, CDR2 FVKESK. This CDR3 has 12 amino acids. Per the authors' pipeline: Reference gene primer amplification yielded estimated nucleated cell counts. Measured with immunoSEQ multiplex PCR; TCRdb has only the in-frame clones, and not every one. V and J calls and clone size come straight from that table; D and trimming were deduced from the DNA. The sample has 95,000 to 150,000 clones; 70% to 80% are singletons. This clone was seen a few times. At one of its ends the junction is not consistent with the germline gene, which may arise from a read error. Sequencing was performed on peripheral blood. V gene TRBV14 combines with J gene TRBJ1-1, with D unresolved. This sequence was found in a human donor in a cohort sampled during active COVID-19. This CDR3 is CASSQGYDALEF. CDR3 coding DNA: TGTGCCAGCAGCCAAGGTTACGACGCGTTGGAGTTT.